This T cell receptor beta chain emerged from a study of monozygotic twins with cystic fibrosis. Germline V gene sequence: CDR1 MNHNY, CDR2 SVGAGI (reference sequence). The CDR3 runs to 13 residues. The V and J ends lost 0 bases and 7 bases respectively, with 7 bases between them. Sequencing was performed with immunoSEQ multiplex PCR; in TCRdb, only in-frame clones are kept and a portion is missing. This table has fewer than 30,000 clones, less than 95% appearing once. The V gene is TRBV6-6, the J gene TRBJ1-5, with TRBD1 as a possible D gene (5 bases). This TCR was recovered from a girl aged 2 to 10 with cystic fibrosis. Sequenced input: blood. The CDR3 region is CASSYSGTQPQHF. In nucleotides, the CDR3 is TGTGCCAGCAGTTACTCTGGGACCCAGCCCCAGCATTTT.